The text below deals with one TCR beta chain. This entry belongs to a study of blood T cell repertoires in COVID-19. Study-level background: There were acute and convalescent COVID-19 samples, and they came from the United States, Italy and Spain. The analysed material was cDNA or gDNA that came from T cells, B-cell-depleted T cells, or PBMCs.

Trimming cost V 4 bases and J 7 bases, with 10 bases left between them. The CDR3 has 12 amino acids. Germline CDR1 is LNHDA and CDR2 is SQIVND (reference sequence). Study processing details: The assay estimated nucleated cells by amplifying reference gene primers. Measured with immunoSEQ multiplex PCR; TCRdb has only the in-frame clones, and not every one. D and trimming were read from the DNA, whereas the V and J calls and clone size are those reported in that table. Of about 170,000 clones detected, approximately 85% appear once; the ten largest clones hold about 1.2%. The chain carries TRBV19 and TRBJ1-1; the D is unclear. The sample was peripheral blood. This TCR was recovered from a man aged 55-75 years who had recovered from COVID-19. CDR3 region: CASSTGYREAFF. The CDR3 DNA reads as TGTGCCAGTAGTACCGGGTATCGTGAAGCTTTCTTT.